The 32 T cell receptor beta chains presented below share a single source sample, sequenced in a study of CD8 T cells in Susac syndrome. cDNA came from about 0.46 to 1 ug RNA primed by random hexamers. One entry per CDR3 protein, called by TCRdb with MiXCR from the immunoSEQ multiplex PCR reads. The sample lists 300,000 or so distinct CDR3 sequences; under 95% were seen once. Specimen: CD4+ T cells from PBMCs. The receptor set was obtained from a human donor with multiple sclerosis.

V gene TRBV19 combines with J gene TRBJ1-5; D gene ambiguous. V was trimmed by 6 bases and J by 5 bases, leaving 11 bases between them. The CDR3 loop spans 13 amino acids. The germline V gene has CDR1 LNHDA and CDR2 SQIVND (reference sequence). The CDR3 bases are TGTGCCAGTAGCCCCCTTGCGGATCAGCCCCAGCATTTT. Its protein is CASSPLADQPQHF.

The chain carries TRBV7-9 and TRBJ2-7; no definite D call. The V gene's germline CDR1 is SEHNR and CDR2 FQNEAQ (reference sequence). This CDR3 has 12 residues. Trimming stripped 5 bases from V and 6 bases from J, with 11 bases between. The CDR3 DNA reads TGTGCCAGCAGCCGTAACCTTGGCGAGCAGTACTTC. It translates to CASSRNLGEQYF.

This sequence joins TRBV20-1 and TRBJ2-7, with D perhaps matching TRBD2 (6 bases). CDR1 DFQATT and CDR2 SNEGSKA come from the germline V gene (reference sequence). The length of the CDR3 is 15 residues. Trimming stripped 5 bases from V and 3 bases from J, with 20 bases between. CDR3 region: CSALRALSGDYEQYF. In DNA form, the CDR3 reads TGCAGTGCTCTTAGGGCGTTATCGGGGGACTACGAGCAGTACTTC.

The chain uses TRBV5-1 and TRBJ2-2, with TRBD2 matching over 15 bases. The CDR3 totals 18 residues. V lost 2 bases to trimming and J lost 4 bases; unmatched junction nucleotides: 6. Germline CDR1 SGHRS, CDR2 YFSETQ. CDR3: CASSFTGLAGGRTGELFF. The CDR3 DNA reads TGCGCCAGCAGCTTTACGGGACTAGCGGGGGGTCGCACCGGGGAGCTGTTTTTT.

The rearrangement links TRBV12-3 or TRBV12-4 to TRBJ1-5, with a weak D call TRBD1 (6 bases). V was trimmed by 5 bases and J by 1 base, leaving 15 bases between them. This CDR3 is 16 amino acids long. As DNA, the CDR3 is TGTGCCAGCAGTGGCCGGACAGCTAAGAGCAATCAGCCCCAGCATTTT. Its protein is CASSGRTAKSNQPQHF.

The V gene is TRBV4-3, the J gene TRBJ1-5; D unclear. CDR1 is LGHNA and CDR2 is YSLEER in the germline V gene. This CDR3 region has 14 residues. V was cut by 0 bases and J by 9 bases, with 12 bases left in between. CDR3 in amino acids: CASSQDTAGGPQHF. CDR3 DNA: TGCGCCAGCAGCCAAGATACAGCGGGTGGGCCCCAGCATTTT.

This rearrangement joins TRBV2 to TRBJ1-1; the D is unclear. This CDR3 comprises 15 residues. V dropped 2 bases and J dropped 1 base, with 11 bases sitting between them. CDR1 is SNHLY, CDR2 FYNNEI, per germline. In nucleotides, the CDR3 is TGTGCCAGCAGTGAACGCGGGTCTAGGAACACTGAAGCTTTCTTT. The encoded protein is CASSERGSRNTEAFF.

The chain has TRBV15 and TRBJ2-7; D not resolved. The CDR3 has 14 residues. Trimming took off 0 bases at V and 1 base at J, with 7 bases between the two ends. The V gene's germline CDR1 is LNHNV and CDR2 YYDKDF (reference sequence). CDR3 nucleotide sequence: TGTGCCACCAGCAGAGACTGGGGTTCCTACGAGCAGTACTTC. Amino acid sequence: CATSRDWGSYEQYF.

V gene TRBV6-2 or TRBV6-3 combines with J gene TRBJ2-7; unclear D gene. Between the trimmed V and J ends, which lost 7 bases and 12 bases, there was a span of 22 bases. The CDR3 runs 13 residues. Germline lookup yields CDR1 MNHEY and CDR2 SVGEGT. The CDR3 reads CASTNWSPPAAYF. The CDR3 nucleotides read TGTGCCAGCACGAATTGGTCTCCTCCCGCGGCGTACTTC.

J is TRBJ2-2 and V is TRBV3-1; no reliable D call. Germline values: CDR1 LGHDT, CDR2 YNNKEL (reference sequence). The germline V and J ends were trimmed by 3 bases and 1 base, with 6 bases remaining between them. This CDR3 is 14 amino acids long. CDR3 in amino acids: CASSQGWNTGELFF. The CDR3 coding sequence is TGTGCCAGCAGCCAGGGTTGGAACACCGGGGAGCTGTTTTTT.

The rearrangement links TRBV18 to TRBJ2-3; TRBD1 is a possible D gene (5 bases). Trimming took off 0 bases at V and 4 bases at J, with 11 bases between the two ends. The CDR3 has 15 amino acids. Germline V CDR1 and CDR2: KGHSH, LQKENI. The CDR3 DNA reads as TGTGCCAGCTCACCACCGGCTGGGGCGGCAGATACGCAGTATTTT. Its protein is CASSPPAGAADTQYF. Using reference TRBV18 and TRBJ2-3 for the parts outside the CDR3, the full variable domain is NAGVMQNPRHLVRRRGQEARLRCSPMKGHSHVYWYRQLPEEGLKFMVYLQKENIIDESGMPKERFSAEFPKEGPSILRIQQVVRGDSAAYFCASSPPAGAADTQYFGPGTRLTVL.

The CDR3 bases are TGCAGTGGAGCGGGGGACACAGATACGCAGTATTTT. It specifies CSGAGDTDTQYF. The genes are TRBV29-1 and TRBJ2-3; 8 nucleotides match TRBD2. The length of the CDR3 is 12 residues. Germline lookup yields CDR1 SQVTM and CDR2 ANQGSEA.

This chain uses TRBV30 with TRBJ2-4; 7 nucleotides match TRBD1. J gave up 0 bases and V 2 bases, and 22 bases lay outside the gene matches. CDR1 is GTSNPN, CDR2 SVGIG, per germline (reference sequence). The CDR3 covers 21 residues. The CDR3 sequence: CAWSTPRGGTDPLVAKNIQYF. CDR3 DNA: TGTGCCTGGAGTACACCTAGGGGTGGGACAGACCCTCTTGTAGCCAAAAACATTCAGTACTTC.

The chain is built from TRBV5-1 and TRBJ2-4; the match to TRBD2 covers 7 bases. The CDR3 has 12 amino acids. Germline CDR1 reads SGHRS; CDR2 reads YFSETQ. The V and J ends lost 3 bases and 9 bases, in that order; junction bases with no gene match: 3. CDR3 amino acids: CASSSPGGIQYF. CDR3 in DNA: TGCGCCAGCAGCTCACCGGGGGGCATTCAGTACTTC.

Here the CDR3 reads CASSPPWTGGFGEQYF. DNA of the CDR3: TGTGCCAGCTCACCCCCCTGGACAGGGGGCTTTGGCGAGCAGTACTTC. The chain recombines TRBV18 with TRBJ2-7; 11 positions match TRBD1. The CDR3 runs 16 residues. Trimming removed 3 bases from V and 6 bases from J; junction bases left unmatched: 10. CDR1 is KGHSH, CDR2 LQKENI, per germline.

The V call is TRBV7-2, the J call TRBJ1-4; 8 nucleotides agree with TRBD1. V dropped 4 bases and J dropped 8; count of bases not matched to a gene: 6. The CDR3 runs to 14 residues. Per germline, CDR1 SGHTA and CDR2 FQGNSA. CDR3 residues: CASSSGGALEKLFF. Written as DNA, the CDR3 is TGTGCCAGCAGCTCAGGGGGCGCATTGGAAAAACTGTTTTTT.

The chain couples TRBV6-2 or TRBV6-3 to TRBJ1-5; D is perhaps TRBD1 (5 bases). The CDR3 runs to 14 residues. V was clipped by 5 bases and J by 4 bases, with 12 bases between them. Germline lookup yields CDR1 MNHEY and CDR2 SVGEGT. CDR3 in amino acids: CASSTTGTNQPQHF. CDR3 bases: TGTGCCAGCAGTACCACCGGGACTAATCAGCCCCAGCATTTT.

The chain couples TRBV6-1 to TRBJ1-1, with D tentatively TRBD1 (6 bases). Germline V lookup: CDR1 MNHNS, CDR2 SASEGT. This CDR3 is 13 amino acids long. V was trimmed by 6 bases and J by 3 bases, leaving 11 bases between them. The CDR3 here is CASSTTGYTEAFF. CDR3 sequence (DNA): TGTGCCAGCAGCACGACAGGCTACACTGAAGCTTTCTTT.

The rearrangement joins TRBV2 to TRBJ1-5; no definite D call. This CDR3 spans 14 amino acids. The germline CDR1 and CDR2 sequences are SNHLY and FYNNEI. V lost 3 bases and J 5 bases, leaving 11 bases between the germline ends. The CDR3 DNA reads TGTGCCAGCAGTGACTGGGGTCGAGATCAGCCCCAGCATTTT. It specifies CASSDWGRDQPQHF.

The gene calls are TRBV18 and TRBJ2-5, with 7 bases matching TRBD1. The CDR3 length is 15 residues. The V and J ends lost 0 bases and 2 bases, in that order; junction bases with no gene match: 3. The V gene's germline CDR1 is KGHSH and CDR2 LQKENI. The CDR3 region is CASSPPAQGQETQYF. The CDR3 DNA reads TGTGCCAGCTCACCACCGGCACAGGGGCAAGAGACCCAGTACTTC.

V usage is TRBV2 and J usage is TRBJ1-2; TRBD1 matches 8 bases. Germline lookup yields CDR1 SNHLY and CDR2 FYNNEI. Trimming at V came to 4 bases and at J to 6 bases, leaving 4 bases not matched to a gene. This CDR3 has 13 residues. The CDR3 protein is CASSGTGYDGYTF. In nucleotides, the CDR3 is TGTGCCAGCAGTGGGACAGGGTACGATGGCTACACCTTC.

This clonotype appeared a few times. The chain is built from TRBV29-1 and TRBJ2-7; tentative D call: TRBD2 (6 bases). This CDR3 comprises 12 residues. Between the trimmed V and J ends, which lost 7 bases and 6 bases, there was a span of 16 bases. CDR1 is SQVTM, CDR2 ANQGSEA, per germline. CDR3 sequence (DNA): TGCAGCGGGGGGGTGTCGGTCGGCGAGCAGTACTTC. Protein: CSGGVSVGEQYF.

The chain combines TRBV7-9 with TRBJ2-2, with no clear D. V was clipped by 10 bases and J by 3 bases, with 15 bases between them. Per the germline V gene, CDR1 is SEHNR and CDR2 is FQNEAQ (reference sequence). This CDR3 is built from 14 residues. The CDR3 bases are TGTGCCACCGTCCTGCCCTCCTACACCGGGGAGCTGTTTTTT. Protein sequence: CATVLPSYTGELFF.

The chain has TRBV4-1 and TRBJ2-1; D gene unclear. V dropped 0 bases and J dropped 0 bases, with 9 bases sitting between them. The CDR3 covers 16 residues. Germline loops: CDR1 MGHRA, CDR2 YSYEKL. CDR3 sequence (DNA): TGCGCCAGCAGCCAAGACGTCAGAAGCTCCTACAATGAGCAGTTCTTC. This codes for CASSQDVRSSYNEQFF.

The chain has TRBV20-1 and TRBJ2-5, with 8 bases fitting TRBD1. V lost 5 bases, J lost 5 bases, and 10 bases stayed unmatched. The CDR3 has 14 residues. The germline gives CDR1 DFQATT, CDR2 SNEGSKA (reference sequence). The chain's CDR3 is CSASLRTGSETQYF. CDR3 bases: TGCAGTGCTTCTCTCCGGACAGGGAGTGAGACCCAGTACTTC.

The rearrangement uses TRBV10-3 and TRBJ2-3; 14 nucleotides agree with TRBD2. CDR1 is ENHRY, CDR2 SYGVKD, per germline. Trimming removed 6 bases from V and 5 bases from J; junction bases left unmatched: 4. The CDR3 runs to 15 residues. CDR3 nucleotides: TGTGCCATCAGCGGGGGACTAGCGGGAGTAGATACGCAGTATTTT. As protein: CAISGGLAGVDTQYF.

The CDR3 nucleotides are TGCAGCGTCCAACGGACAGGGGCTAACTATGGCTACACCTTC. Translation: CSVQRTGANYGYTF. V and J are TRBV29-1 and TRBJ1-2; 9 bases match TRBD1. The CDR3 spans 14 residues. Trimming took 6 bases from V and 0 from J; bases not matched to a gene: 5. The germline V gene encodes CDR1 SQVTM and CDR2 ANQGSEA.

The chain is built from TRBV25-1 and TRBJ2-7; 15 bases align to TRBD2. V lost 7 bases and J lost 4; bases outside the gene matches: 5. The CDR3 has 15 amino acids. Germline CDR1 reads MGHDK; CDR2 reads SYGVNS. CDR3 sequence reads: CASTQGLAGGYEQYF. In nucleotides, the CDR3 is TGTGCCAGCACCCAGGGACTAGCGGGAGGATACGAGCAGTACTTC.

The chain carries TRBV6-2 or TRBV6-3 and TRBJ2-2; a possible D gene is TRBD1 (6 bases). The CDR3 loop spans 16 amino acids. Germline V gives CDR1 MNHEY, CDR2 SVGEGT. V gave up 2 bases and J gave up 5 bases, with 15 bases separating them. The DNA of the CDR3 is TGTGCCAGCAGTTACGGACTCCCAGGGGTGACCGGGGAGCTGTTTTTT. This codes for CASSYGLPGVTGELFF.

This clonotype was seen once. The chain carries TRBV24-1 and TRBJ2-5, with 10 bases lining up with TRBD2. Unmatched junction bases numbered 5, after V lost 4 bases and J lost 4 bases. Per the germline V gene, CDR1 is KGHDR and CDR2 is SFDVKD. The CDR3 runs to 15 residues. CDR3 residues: CATSESLAGTETQYF. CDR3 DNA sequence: TGTGCCACCAGTGAATCACTAGCGGGGACAGAGACCCAGTACTTC.

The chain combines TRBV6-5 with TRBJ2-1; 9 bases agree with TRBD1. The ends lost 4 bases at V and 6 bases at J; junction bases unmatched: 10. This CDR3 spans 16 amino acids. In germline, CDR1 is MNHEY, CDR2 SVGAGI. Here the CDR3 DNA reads TGTGCCAGCAGTTCGCACAGGGACAGGGAACGCAATGAGCAGTTCTTC. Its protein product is CASSSHRDRERNEQFF.

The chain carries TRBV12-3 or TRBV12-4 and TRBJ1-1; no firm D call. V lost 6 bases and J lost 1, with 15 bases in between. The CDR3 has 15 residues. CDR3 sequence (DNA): TGTGCCAGCAGCTCCGGTAGGTGGAGGAACACTGAAGCTTTCTTT. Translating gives CASSSGRWRNTEAFF.